This T cell receptor (beta chain) was identified during a study of shared clonotypes between healthy human individuals. The V gene lost 4 bases and the J gene lost 8 bases, with 11 bases spanning the gap. CDR1 is MNHEY, CDR2 SVGAGI, per germline. This CDR3 is built from 12 residues. Deep-level assay runs were performed. It was 150 to 200 ng DNA, around 33,000 T cell genomes, that sorted-subset replicate PCRs used. Repertoires were generated with immunoSEQ multiplex PCR, while TCRdb's copy carries only in-frame clones and drops some. The data hold 950,000 to 1,300,000 clones, with roughly 75% observed a single time.

The chain carries TRBV6-5 and TRBJ1-1, with D unclear. The sequence was collected from a man aged 18-30 years in good health. Specimen: memory CD4+ T cells sorted from blood. As for subset: CD45RA-negative fraction. In nucleotides, the CDR3 is TGTGCCAGCAGTTCCAACTCTCACGAAGCTTTCTTT. It encodes CASSSNSHEAFF.